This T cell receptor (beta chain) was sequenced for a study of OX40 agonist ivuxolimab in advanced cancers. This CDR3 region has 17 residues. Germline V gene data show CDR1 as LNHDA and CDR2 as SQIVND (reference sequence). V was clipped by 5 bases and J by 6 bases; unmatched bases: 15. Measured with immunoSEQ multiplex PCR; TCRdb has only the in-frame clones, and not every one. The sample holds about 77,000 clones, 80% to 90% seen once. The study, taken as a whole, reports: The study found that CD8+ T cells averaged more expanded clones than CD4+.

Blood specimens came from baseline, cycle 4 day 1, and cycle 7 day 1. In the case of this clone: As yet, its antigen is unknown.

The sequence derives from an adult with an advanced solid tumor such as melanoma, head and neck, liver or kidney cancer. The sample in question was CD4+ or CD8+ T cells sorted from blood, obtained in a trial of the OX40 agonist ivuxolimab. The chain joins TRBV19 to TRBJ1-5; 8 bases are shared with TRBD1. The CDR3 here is CASSWTGRVGHGQPQHF. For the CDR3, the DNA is TGTGCCAGTAGTTGGACAGGGCGGGTAGGTCACGGTCAGCCCCAGCATTTT.